These T cell receptor beta chains were read from a single sample in a study of cytomegalovirus exposure and HLA in healthy donors. Libraries were prepared by immunoSEQ multiplex PCR; TCRdb keeps only in-frame clonotypes and omits some of them. Of around 150,000 clones detected, roughly 71% appear once; the ten largest clones hold around 3%. The source material was PBMCs. All receptors derive from a woman aged 50 to 60 in good health and CMV-seropositive. The CDR3 runs from the conserved cysteine through the conserved F or W. D genes are given only for firm matches. Where a row states a size, it is once, few, many or the class of an expanded clone; other rows omit it.

v_call,j_call,d_call,clone_size,cdr3_aa,cdr3_nt
TRBV11-2,TRBJ1-2,.,.,CASSIDSDYGYTF,TGTGCCAGCAGCATCGACAGTGACTATGGCTACACCTTC
TRBV4-2,TRBJ2-5,TRBD2,once,CASSQDGAGVQETQYF,TGTGCCAGCAGCCAAGATGGAGCGGGGGTCCAAGAGACCCAGTACTTC
TRBV6-1,TRBJ2-3,TRBD2,few,CAGSGVNPTDTQYF,TGTGCCGGCAGCGGGGTAAATCCCACAGATACGCAGTATTTT
TRBV20-1,TRBJ1-2,.,.,CSAREGYGYTF,TGCAGTGCTAGGGAGGGATATGGCTACACCTTC
TRBV4-1,TRBJ1-1,.,.,CASSQVGFRAEAFF,TGCGCCAGCAGCCAAGTAGGCTTTCGGGCTGAAGCTTTCTTT
TRBV11-3,TRBJ2-5,.,.,CASSPDPRGTQYF,TGTGCCAGCAGCCCCGACCCGAGAGGAACCCAGTACTTC
TRBV9,TRBJ1-5,.,.,CASSVSGGAQPQHF,TGTGCCAGCAGCGTAAGTGGGGGGGCTCAGCCCCAGCATTTT
TRBV15,TRBJ1-1,.,.,CATSRNYRENTEAFF,TGTGCCACCAGCAGGAATTACAGGGAGAACACTGAAGCTTTCTTT
TRBV4-2,TRBJ2-2,.,.,CASSLTSTGELFF,TGTGCCAGCAGCCTGACTAGTACCGGGGAGCTGTTTTTT
TRBV29-1,TRBJ1-1,TRBD1,few,CSVEDNRGGTEAFF,TGCAGCGTTGAAGATAACAGGGGGGGGACTGAAGCTTTCTTT
TRBV4-1,TRBJ1-2,.,.,CASSHQEGIAGYTF,TGCGCCAGCAGCCATCAGGAGGGGATTGCCGGCTACACCTTC
TRBV6-6,TRBJ1-2,.,few,CATAPNKLFNYGYTF,TGTGCCACCGCACCAAATAAACTTTTCAACTATGGCTACACCTTC
TRBV10-3,TRBJ1-5,.,.,CAISDGQFSNQPQHF,TGTGCCATCAGTGATGGACAGTTTTCCAATCAGCCCCAGCATTTT
TRBV13,TRBJ2-4,.,.,CASSLGGTIAKNIQYF,TGTGCCAGCAGCCTCGGGGGAACGATAGCCAAAAACATTCAGTACTTC
TRBV9,TRBJ1-2,.,.,CASSPRGNYYGYTF,TGTGCCAGCAGCCCGCGGGGTAATTACTATGGCTACACCTTC
TRBV7-9,TRBJ1-1,.,few,CASSLVTGGNAEAFF,TGTGCCAGCAGCTTAGTGACTGGGGGGAACGCTGAAGCTTTCTTT
TRBV5-5,TRBJ1-2,.,.,CASSPSPGYLVYGYTF,TGTGCCAGCAGCCCCAGCCCCGGGTATTTGGTCTATGGCTACACCTTC
TRBV9,TRBJ1-1,TRBD1,once,CASSPRTGTNTEAFF,TGTGCCAGCAGCCCCCGGACAGGGACGAACACTGAAGCTTTCTTT
TRBV29-1,TRBJ1-1,.,few,CSVGMGAATEAFF,TGCAGCGTTGGGATGGGGGCGGCCACTGAAGCTTTCTTT
TRBV2,TRBJ1-1,.,.,CASKGDMNTEAFF,TGTGCCAGCAAAGGGGATATGAACACTGAAGCTTTCTTT
TRBV18,TRBJ2-7,.,.,CASSQTATYEQYF,TGTGCCAGCTCACAGACAGCCACCTACGAGCAGTACTTC
TRBV10-2,TRBJ1-6,.,.,CASSENGNSPLHF,TGCGCCAGCAGTGAAAACGGGAATTCACCCCTCCACTTT
TRBV5-6,TRBJ1-1,TRBD1,.,CASSYTGGITEAFF,TGTGCCAGCAGTTACACAGGGGGCATCACTGAAGCTTTCTTT
TRBV2,TRBJ2-5,.,.,CASRRDSILQETQYF,TGTGCCAGCAGGCGGGACTCCATACTTCAAGAGACCCAGTACTTC
TRBV28,TRBJ2-2,.,few,CASSLWQAAGELFF,TGTGCCAGCAGTTTATGGCAGGCCGCCGGGGAGCTGTTTTTT
TRBV5-1,TRBJ2-7,.,.,CASSLVGNYEQYF,TGCGCCAGCAGCTTGGTAGGTAACTACGAGCAGTACTTC
TRBV19,TRBJ1-4,.,.,CASSIPVAGALEKLFF,TGTGCCAGTAGTATCCCGGTCGCGGGGGCGCTTGAAAAACTGTTTTTT
TRBV5-6,TRBJ1-2,.,.,CASSFGPAGGGYTF,TGTGCCAGCAGCTTCGGCCCGGCGGGCGGAGGCTACACCTTC
TRBV6-5,TRBJ2-7,TRBD1,.,CATSPGQGVEQYF,TGTGCCACTAGTCCGGGACAGGGGGTCGAGCAGTACTTC
TRBV18,TRBJ1-5,.,.,CASSPDTGQPQHF,TGTGCCAGCTCACCGGACACCGGTCAGCCCCAGCATTTT
TRBV13,TRBJ2-5,TRBD2,once,CASSRSGGTRKQEETQYF,TGTGCCAGCAGTCGTAGCGGGGGGACCCGAAAACAAGAAGAGACCCAGTACTTC
TRBV5-4,TRBJ1-3,.,.,CASSLGAGTGNTIYF,TGTGCCAGCAGCTTGGGGGCAGGGACTGGAAACACCATATATTTT
TRBV4-1,TRBJ1-2,.,.,CASSQGVPTLYGYTF,TGCGCCAGCAGCCAAGGAGTACCTACTCTCTATGGCTACACCTTC
TRBV30,TRBJ1-1,.,.,CAWGQKNTEAFF,TGTGCCTGGGGACAGAAGAACACTGAAGCTTTCTTT
TRBV18,TRBJ1-1,.,.,CASSPDRLNTEAFF,TGTGCCAGCTCACCAGACAGATTGAACACTGAAGCTTTCTTT
TRBV4-1,TRBJ2-3,.,.,CASSHRGRSTDTQYF,TGCGCCAGCAGCCACCGAGGGAGGAGCACAGATACGCAGTATTTT
TRBV27,TRBJ2-1,.,.,CASSLIRGATYNEQFF,TGTGCCAGCAGTTTAATACGGGGGGCTACCTACAATGAGCAGTTCTTC
TRBV6-6,TRBJ1-2,.,.,CASSSPRQDVNYGYTF,TGTGCCAGCAGTTCTCCGCGACAGGATGTTAACTATGGCTACACCTTC
TRBV7-6,TRBJ2-5,.,.,CASSDPPGTQIQETQYF,TGTGCCAGCAGCGACCCTCCAGGTACCCAGATCCAAGAGACCCAGTACTTC
TRBV28,TRBJ1-1,.,.,CASSFNTDLTIPNTEAFF,TGTGCCAGCAGTTTTAACACCGACTTGACCATCCCGAACACTGAAGCTTTCTTT
TRBV27,TRBJ1-1,TRBD1,.,CASSLGTGQNTEAFF,TGTGCCAGCAGTTTAGGGACAGGACAGAACACTGAAGCTTTCTTT
TRBV27,TRBJ2-3,TRBD2,.,CASSWRGGLADTQYF,TGTGCCAGCAGTTGGCGGGGGGGCCTCGCAGATACGCAGTATTTT
TRBV29-1,TRBJ1-1,.,once,CSVGSLLNEAFF,TGCAGCGTCGGTAGTTTGCTCAATGAAGCTTTCTTT
TRBV7-6,TRBJ2-3,TRBD2,once,CASSTPGGTQYF,TGTGCCAGCAGCACCCCGGGAGGTACGCAGTATTTT
TRBV11-2,TRBJ2-5,.,few,CATAGDMLETQYF,TGTGCCACCGCAGGGGACATGCTAGAGACCCAGTACTTC
TRBV5-6,TRBJ1-2,.,.,CASSETDGSYGYTF,TGTGCCAGCAGCGAAACGGACGGGAGCTATGGCTACACCTTC
TRBV30,TRBJ2-1,TRBD1,few,CAWSVLGTGYNEQFF,TGTGCCTGGAGTGTACTTGGGACAGGTTACAATGAGCAGTTCTTC
TRBV19,TRBJ2-5,.,.,CASSIEGGRVETQYF,TGTGCCAGTAGTATCGAGGGAGGACGGGTAGAGACCCAGTACTTC
TRBV27,TRBJ2-1,TRBD2,.,CASRDLAGGRNEQFF,TGTGCCAGCAGAGACCTAGCGGGAGGTAGGAATGAGCAGTTCTTC
TRBV29-1,TRBJ2-5,TRBD2,.,CSAQGPGTSGGLGETQYF,TGCAGCGCCCAGGGACCTGGGACTAGCGGGGGGTTAGGTGAGACCCAGTACTTC
TRBV6-1,TRBJ1-1,TRBD1,.,CASSAIQGSTEAFF,TGTGCCAGCAGTGCGATACAGGGGTCCACTGAAGCTTTCTTT